The rows below give T cell receptor beta chains drawn from one sample of a study of blood T cells in healthy people across ages. TCRdb reprocessed the 5' RACE reads via MiXCR and lists one record per CDR3 protein. The profile shows approximately 1,700,000 distinct CDR3 sequences, roughly 43% of them singletons. Sequences were obtained from blood. The receptors come from a human donor in good health. Both conserved end residues are part of each CDR3. D genes are given only for firm matches. Only some rows state a clone size, as once, few, many or a class for expanded clones.

TRBV12-3/TRBV12-4	.	.	TRBJ2-1	CASSLSLLRDTTRDEQFF	TGTGCCAGCAGTTTATCCCTCCTCCGGGACACCACCAGGGATGAGCAGTTCTTC
TRBV29-1	TRBD1	.	TRBJ2-1	CSVEDWKKTGTGLDEQFF	TGCAGCGTTGAAGATTGGAAAAAGACCGGGACAGGGCTCGATGAGCAGTTCTTC
TRBV7-9	.	.	TRBJ1-2	CASSLPKYGYTF	TGTGCCAGCAGCTTACCCAAGTATGGCTACACCTTC
TRBV3-1	TRBD2	.	TRBJ2-1	CASSQVAGGDTFF	TGTGCCAGCAGCCAAGTAGCGGGGGGGGATACGTTCTTC
TRBV5-1	TRBD2	.	TRBJ2-5	CASSSLADSGTQYF	TGCGCCAGCAGTTCGCTAGCGGATTCGGGGACCCAGTACTTC
TRBV7-2	.	.	TRBJ1-2	CASSPKFLGQGDGYTF	TGTGCCAGCAGCCCTAAGTTCCTGGGACAAGGGGATGGCTACACCTTC
TRBV24-1	TRBD1	.	TRBJ2-6	CVTGDSMTSGANVLTF	TGTGTCACCGGGGACAGTATGACATCTGGGGCCAACGTCCTGACTTTC
TRBV12-3/TRBV12-4	.	.	TRBJ1-1	CASSLTVTTEAFF	TGTGCCAGCAGCTTGACAGTTACCACTGAAGCTTTCTTT
TRBV6-5	.	few	TRBJ1-4	CASSWDGEKLFF	TGTGCCAGCTCCTGGGACGGGGAAAAACTGTTTTTT
TRBV7-9	TRBD1	many	TRBJ1-2	CASSLTGARQGTYGYTF	TGTGCCAGCAGCTTAACGGGGGCCCGACAGGGGACCTATGGCTACACCTTC
TRBV15	.	few	TRBJ1-2	CATSRDPPGSYGYTF	TGTGCCACCAGCAGAGATCCCCCCGGCAGCTATGGCTACACCTTC
TRBV7-9	.	.	TRBJ1-5	CASSRGVGQPQHF	TGTGCCAGCTCACGAGGGGTGGGACAGCCCCAGCATTTT
TRBV12-3/TRBV12-4	.	few	TRBJ1-1	CASSLSFMNTEAFF	TGTGCCAGCAGTTTATCTTTTATGAACACTGAAGCTTTCTTT
TRBV5-5	.	.	TRBJ2-7	CASSLFESYEQYF	TGTGCCAGCAGCTTGTTTGAGAGCTACGAGCAGTACTTC
TRBV10-3	.	.	TRBJ2-7	CATFTPGNHYEQYF	TGTGCCACGTTCACGCCGGGGAACCACTACGAGCAGTACTTC
TRBV4-3	.	.	TRBJ2-2	CASSQDRGEELFF	TGCGCCAGCAGCCAAGATAGGGGAGAGGAGCTGTTTTTT
TRBV28	.	few	TRBJ2-6	CASNSGRFFGANVLTF	TGTGCCAGCAACTCAGGGAGGTTCTTTGGGGCCAACGTCCTGACTTTC
TRBV7-8	TRBD2	few	TRBJ2-7	CASSFSSGGYSEQYF	TGTGCCAGCAGCTTCTCTAGCGGGGGGTACAGCGAGCAGTACTTC
TRBV19	.	.	TRBJ1-2	CASSIVASANYGYTF	TGTGCCAGTAGTATTGTGGCTTCGGCTAACTATGGCTACACCTTC
TRBV27	TRBD2	few	TRBJ2-3	CASSLSGGPITDTQYF	TGTGCCAGCAGCTTAAGCGGGGGGCCAATAACAGATACGCAGTATTTT
TRBV29-1	.	.	TRBJ2-7	CSVLTGNKQYF	TGCAGCGTTTTGACAGGTAACAAGCAGTACTTC
TRBV4-3	TRBD1	few	TRBJ2-3	CASSRNLETGGMLDTQYF	TGCGCCAGCAGCCGAAATTTAGAGACAGGGGGAATGCTAGATACGCAGTATTTT
TRBV5-1	.	.	TRBJ2-1	CASSWAYEEQFF	TGCGCCAGCAGCTGGGCCTATGAGGAGCAGTTCTTC
TRBV2	TRBD1	few	TRBJ1-4	CASGDRVREKLFF	TGTGCCAGCGGGGACAGGGTACGTGAAAAACTGTTTTTT
TRBV6-1	.	few	TRBJ2-1	CASRGASQPSSYNEQFF	TGTGCCAGCAGGGGGGCTTCACAGCCTAGCTCCTACAATGAGCAGTTCTTC
TRBV29-1	.	few	TRBJ2-7	CSVRPSAYEQYF	TGCAGCGTACGACCCTCGGCCTACGAGCAGTACTTC
TRBV3-1	TRBD1	few	TRBJ1-1	CASSLSRDSEAFF	TGTGCCAGCAGCCTCAGCCGGGACAGTGAAGCTTTCTTT
TRBV11-3	.	.	TRBJ1-2	CASSGRASYGYTF	TGTGCCAGCAGCGGCAGGGCAAGCTATGGCTACACCTTC
TRBV7-9	.	few	TRBJ1-2	CASSAPGEEGYTF	TGTGCCAGCAGCGCGCCGGGAGAGGAAGGCTACACCTTC
TRBV12-3/TRBV12-4	.	.	TRBJ1-2	CASIKRRGYGYTF	TGTGCCAGCATAAAACGGAGGGGATATGGCTACACCTTC
TRBV5-1	TRBD2	.	TRBJ2-3	CASTGVPSGRIGTDTQYF	TGCGCCAGCACGGGTGTGCCTAGCGGACGAATAGGCACAGATACGCAGTATTTT
TRBV7-9	.	few	TRBJ2-7	CASSSSYNYEQYF	TGTGCCAGCAGCTCGAGCTATAACTACGAGCAGTACTTC
TRBV20-1	TRBD1	few	TRBJ2-7	CSAREGQGATEQYF	TGCAGTGCTCGAGAGGGACAGGGGGCGACAGAGCAGTACTTC
TRBV7-2	.	.	TRBJ2-7	CASSFGPDSYEQYF	TGTGCCAGCAGCTTTGGTCCGGACTCCTACGAGCAGTACTTC
TRBV7-6	.	few	TRBJ2-7	CASSPGDSYYEQYF	TGTGCCAGCAGCCCGGGCGACTCCTACTACGAGCAGTACTTC
TRBV5-1	.	.	TRBJ1-1	CASSFWRGNTEAFF	TGCGCCAGCAGCTTCTGGCGCGGGAACACTGAAGCTTTCTTT
TRBV5-6	.	.	TRBJ2-7	CASSMESEYEQYF	TGTGCCAGCAGCATGGAGTCGGAATACGAGCAGTACTTC
TRBV6-8	.	few	TRBJ2-5	CASRQGHGETQYF	TGTGCCAGCAGACAGGGCCATGGAGAGACCCAGTACTTC